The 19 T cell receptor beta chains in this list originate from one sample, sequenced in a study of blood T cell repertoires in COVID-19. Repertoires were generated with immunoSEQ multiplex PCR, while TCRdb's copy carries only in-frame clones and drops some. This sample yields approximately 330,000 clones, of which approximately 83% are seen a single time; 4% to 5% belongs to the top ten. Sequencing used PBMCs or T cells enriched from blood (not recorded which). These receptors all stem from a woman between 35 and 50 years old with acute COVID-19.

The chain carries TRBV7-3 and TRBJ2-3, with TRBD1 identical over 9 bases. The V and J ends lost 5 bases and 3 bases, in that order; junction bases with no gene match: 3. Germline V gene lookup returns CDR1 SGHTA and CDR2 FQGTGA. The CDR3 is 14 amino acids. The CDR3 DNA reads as TGTGCCAGCAGCGAACAGGGGGCAACAGATACGCAGTATTTT. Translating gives CASSEQGATDTQYF.

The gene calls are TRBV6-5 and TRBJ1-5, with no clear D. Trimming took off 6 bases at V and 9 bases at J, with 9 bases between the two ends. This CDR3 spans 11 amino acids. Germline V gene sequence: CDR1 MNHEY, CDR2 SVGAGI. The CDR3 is CASRGKTPQHF. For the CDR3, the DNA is TGTGCCAGCAGGGGCAAAACGCCCCAGCATTTT.

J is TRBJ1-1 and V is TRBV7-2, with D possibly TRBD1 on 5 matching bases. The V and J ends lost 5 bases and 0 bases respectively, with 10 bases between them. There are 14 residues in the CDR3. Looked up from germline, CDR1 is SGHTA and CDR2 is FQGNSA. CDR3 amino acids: CASSAKTVNTEAFF. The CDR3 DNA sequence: TGTGCCAGCAGCGCCAAGACAGTGAACACTGAAGCTTTCTTT.

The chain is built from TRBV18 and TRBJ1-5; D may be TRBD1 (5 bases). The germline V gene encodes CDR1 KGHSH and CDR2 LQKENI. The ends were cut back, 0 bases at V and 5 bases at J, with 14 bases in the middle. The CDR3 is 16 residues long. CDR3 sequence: CASSPPSERGHQPQHF. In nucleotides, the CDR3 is TGTGCCAGCTCACCACCTTCCGAAAGGGGCCATCAGCCCCAGCATTTT.

Here the CDR3 DNA reads TGTGCCAGCAGCGTACTTGCGGGAGCCCCGGCAGATACGCAGTATTTT. It codes for CASSVLAGAPADTQYF. V and J are TRBV9 and TRBJ2-3, with 7 nucleotides matching TRBD2. The V segment lost 1 base and the J segment 4 bases; nucleotides outside the gene matches: 9. Germline V gene sequence: CDR1 SGDLS, CDR2 YYNGEE. The CDR3 runs 16 residues.

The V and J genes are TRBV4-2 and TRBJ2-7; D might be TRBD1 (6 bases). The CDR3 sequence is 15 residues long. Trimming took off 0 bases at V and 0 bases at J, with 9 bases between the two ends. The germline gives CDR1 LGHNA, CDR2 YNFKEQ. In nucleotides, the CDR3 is TGTGCCAGCAGCCAAGAGGGCAGGGGCTCCTACGAGCAGTACTTC. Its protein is CASSQEGRGSYEQYF.

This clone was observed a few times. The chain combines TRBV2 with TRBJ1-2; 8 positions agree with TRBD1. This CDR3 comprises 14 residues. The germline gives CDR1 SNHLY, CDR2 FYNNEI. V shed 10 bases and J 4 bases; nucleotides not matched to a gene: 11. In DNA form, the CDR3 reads TGTGCCATAGGGACAGGAGTCGCCTCCTATGGCTACACCTTC. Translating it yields CAIGTGVASYGYTF.

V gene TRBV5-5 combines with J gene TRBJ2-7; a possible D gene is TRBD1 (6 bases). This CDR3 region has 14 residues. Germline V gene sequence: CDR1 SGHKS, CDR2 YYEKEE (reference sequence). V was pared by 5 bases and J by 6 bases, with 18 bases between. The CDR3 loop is CASSSTTGNGEQYF. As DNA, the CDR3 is TGTGCCAGCAGTTCCACTACAGGGAACGGCGAGCAGTACTTC.

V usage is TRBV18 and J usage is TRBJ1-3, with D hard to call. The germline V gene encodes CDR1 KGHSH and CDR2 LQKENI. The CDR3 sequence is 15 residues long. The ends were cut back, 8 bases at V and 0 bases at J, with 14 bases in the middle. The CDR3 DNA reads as TGTGCCAGCATTGAGGGCAGAAACTCTGGAAACACCATATATTTT. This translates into CASIEGRNSGNTIYF. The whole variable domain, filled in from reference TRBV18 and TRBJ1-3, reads NAGVMQNPRHLVRRRGQEARLRCSPMKGHSHVYWYRQLPEEGLKFMVYLQKENIIDESGMPKERFSAEFPKEGPSILRIQQVVRGDSAAYFCASIEGRNSGNTIYFGEGSWLTVV.

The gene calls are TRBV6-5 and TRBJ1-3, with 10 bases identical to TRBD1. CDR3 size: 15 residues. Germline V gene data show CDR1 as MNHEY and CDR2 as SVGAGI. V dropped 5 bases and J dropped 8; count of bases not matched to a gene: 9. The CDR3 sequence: CASSLGTGVGYTIYF. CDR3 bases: TGTGCCAGCAGTCTCGGGACAGGGGTTGGGTACACCATATATTTT.

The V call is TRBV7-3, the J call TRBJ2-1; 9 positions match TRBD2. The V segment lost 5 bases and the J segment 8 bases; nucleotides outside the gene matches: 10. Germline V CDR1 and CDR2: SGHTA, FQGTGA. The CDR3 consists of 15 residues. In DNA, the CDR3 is TGTGCCAGCAGCCCCGGGACTAGCAATCGGGATGAGCAGTTCTTC. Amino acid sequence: CASSPGTSNRDEQFF.

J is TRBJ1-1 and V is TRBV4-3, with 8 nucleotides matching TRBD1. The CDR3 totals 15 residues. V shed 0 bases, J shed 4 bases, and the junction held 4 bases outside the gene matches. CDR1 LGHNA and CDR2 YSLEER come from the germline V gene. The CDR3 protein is CASSQDHQGATEAFF. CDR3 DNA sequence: TGCGCCAGCAGCCAAGATCATCAGGGGGCCACTGAAGCTTTCTTT.

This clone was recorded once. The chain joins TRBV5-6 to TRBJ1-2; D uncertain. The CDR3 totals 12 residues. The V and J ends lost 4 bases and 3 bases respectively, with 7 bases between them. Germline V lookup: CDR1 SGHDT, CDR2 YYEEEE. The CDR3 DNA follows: TGTGCCAGCAGCGGAGGATACTATGGCTACACCTTC. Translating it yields CASSGGYYGYTF.

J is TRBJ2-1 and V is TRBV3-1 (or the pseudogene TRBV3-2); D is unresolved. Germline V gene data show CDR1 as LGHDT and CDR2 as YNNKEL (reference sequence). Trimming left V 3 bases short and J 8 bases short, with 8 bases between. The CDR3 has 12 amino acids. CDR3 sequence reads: CASSHTYDEQFF. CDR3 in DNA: TGTGCCAGCAGCCACACATACGATGAGCAGTTCTTC.

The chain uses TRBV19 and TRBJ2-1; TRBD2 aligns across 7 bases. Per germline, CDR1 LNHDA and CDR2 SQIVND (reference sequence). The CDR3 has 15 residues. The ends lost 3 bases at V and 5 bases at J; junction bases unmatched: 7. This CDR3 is CASSMLGRKNNEQFF. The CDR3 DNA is TGTGCCAGTAGTATGCTCGGGAGGAAGAACAATGAGCAGTTCTTC.

The CDR3 nucleotides read TGCGCCAGCAGCTCGGGACAGCCTAATCAGCCCCAGCATTTT. Its translation is CASSSGQPNQPQHF. The rearrangement joins TRBV5-1 to TRBJ1-5, with TRBD1 identical over 7 bases. The CDR3 is 14 amino acids. Germline CDR1 reads SGHRS; CDR2 reads YFSETQ. The ends lost 3 bases at V and 4 bases at J; junction bases unmatched: 4.

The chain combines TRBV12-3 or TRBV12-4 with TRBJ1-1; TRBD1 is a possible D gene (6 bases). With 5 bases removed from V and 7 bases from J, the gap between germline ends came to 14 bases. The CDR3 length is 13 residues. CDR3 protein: CASSQGGDLEAFF. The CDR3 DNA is TGTGCCAGCAGTCAAGGGGGGGACCTTGAAGCTTTCTTT.

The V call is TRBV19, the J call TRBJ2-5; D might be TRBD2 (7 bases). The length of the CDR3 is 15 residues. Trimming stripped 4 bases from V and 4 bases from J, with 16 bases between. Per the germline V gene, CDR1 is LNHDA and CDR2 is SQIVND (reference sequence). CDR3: CASSKGRGGGETQYF. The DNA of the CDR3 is TGTGCCAGTAGTAAGGGAAGGGGGGGCGGAGAGACCCAGTACTTC.

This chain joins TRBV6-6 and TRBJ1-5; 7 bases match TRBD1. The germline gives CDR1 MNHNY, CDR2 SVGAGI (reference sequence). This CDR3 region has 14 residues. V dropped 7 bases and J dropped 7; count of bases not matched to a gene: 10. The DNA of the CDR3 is TGTGCCAGCATTCCAGACAGGGCGGAACAGCCCCAGCATTTT. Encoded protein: CASIPDRAEQPQHF.